Following are 32 T cell receptor beta chains from one sample sequenced in a study of OX40 agonist ivuxolimab in advanced cancers. Repertoires were generated with immunoSEQ multiplex PCR, while TCRdb's copy carries only in-frame clones and drops some. The sample yields fewer than 65,000 clones, more than 75% seen once. Sequencing was performed on CD4+ or CD8+ T cells sorted from blood, taken in a trial of the OX40 agonist ivuxolimab. These receptors originate from an adult with an advanced solid tumor such as melanoma, head and neck, liver or kidney cancer.

The chain combines TRBV7-9 with TRBJ2-3, with 13 nucleotides matching TRBD2. Germline assignment: CDR1 SEHNR and CDR2 FQNEAQ (reference sequence). With V trimmed by 2 bases and J by 4 bases, 6 bases remained unmatched. The CDR3 has 17 amino acids. CDR3 residues: CASSLRLAGGHADTQYF. In nucleotides, the CDR3 is TGTGCCAGCAGCTTAAGACTAGCGGGAGGCCATGCAGATACGCAGTATTTT. Full variable domain (outside the CDR3, taken from reference TRBV7-9 and TRBJ2-3): DTGVSQNPRHKITKRGQNVTFRCDPISEHNRLYWYRQTLGQGPEFLTYFQNEAQLEKSRLLSDRFSAERPKGSFSTLEIQRTEQGDSAMYLCASSLRLAGGHADTQYFGPGTRLTVL.

The J gene is TRBJ1-2, the V gene TRBV13; D is undetermined. V gave up 3 bases and J gave up 1 base, with 3 bases separating them. The CDR3 sequence is 12 residues long. Per the germline V gene, CDR1 is PRHDT and CDR2 is FYEKMQ (reference sequence). This CDR3 is CASSLVNYGYTF. The CDR3 DNA is TGTGCCAGCAGCTTGGTTAACTATGGCTACACCTTC. The variable domain in full, with the rest retrieved from reference TRBV13 and TRBJ1-2, is AAGVIQSPRHLIKEKRETATLKCYPIPRHDTVYWYQQGPGQDPQFLISFYEKMQSDKGSIPDRFSAQQFSDYHSELNMSSLELGDSALYFCASSLVNYGYTFGSGTRLTVV.

CDR3 residues: CASSNRNSPLHF. The CDR3 DNA follows: TGTGCCAGCAGTAACAGAAACTCACCCCTCCACTTT. The chain carries TRBV27 and TRBJ1-6; the D is unclear. The CDR3 has 12 residues. V lost 5 bases to trimming and J lost 10 bases, with 9 bases between them. Germline values: CDR1 MNHEY, CDR2 SMNVEV (reference sequence).

The chain combines TRBV27 with TRBJ1-1, with D possibly being TRBD1 (5 bases). The CDR3 is made up of 13 amino acids. Germline CDR1 is MNHEY and CDR2 is SMNVEV (reference sequence). Between the trimmed V and J ends, which lost 3 bases and 3 bases, there was a span of 8 bases. The CDR3 coding sequence is TGTGCCAGCAGTTTGCGGGGGGACACTGAAGCTTTCTTT. This translates into CASSLRGDTEAFF.

The chain couples TRBV4-3 to TRBJ2-1, with a possible D match to TRBD2 (5 bases). The germline gives CDR1 LGHNA, CDR2 YSLEER. The V end was cut by 1 base, the J end by 8 bases, with 9 bases between. The length of the CDR3 is 13 residues. CDR3 bases: TGCGCCAGCAGCCAAGGACTAAAGGATGAGCAGTTCTTC. Residues: CASSQGLKDEQFF.

The chain joins TRBV6-6 to TRBJ2-7, with D unclear. Germline V lookup: CDR1 MNHNY, CDR2 SVGAGI (reference sequence). The CDR3 is 12 amino acids. Trimming left V 0 bases short and J 0 bases short, with 0 bases between. The CDR3 coding sequence is TGTGCCAGCAGTTACTCCTCCTACGAGCAGTACTTC. Its protein product is CASSYSSYEQYF.

The rearrangement links TRBV18 to TRBJ2-3; D remains unclear. The germline gives CDR1 KGHSH, CDR2 LQKENI. The V end lost 0 bases, the J end lost 0 bases, and 1 base lay between the germline ends. The CDR3 is made up of 13 amino acids. The CDR3 is CASSPPSTDTQYF. The CDR3 nucleotides read TGTGCCAGCTCACCACCGAGCACAGATACGCAGTATTTT.

The gene calls are TRBV5-1 and TRBJ1-3; D gene uncertain. Between the trimmed V and J ends, which lost 0 bases and 8 bases, there was a span of 9 bases. The CDR3 sequence is 13 residues long. In germline, CDR1 is SGHRS, CDR2 YFSETQ. The CDR3 reads CASSLAMADTIYF. CDR3 DNA sequence: TGCGCCAGCAGCTTGGCTATGGCGGACACCATATATTTT.

This sequence joins TRBV29-1 and TRBJ2-3; perhaps TRBD1 as D (6 bases). In germline, CDR1 is SQVTM, CDR2 ANQGSEA. V shed 6 bases and J shed 6 bases, with 19 bases lying between them. The CDR3 covers 14 residues. Written as DNA, the CDR3 is TGCAGCGTGGTTACAGGGCCCAACACGGATACGCAGTATTTT. Translating it yields CSVVTGPNTDTQYF.

The chain recombines TRBV5-1 with TRBJ2-2; 12 bases are shared with TRBD2. Germline-derived CDR1 and CDR2 are SGHRS and YFSETQ. V was pared by 4 bases and J by 5 bases, with 9 bases of the junction left unmatched. The CDR3 has 17 amino acids. This CDR3 reads CASSPSVLAGGTGELFF. In DNA form, the CDR3 reads TGCGCCAGCAGCCCCTCCGTACTAGCGGGGGGAACCGGGGAGCTGTTTTTT.

This clone was detected a few times. CDR3 DNA sequence: TGTGCCAGTATCCAAAACTACGGCGCCACTGAAGCTTTCTTT. Translation: CASIQNYGATEAFF. The chain couples TRBV19 to TRBJ1-1, with unresolved D. Per the germline V gene, CDR1 is LNHDA and CDR2 is SQIVND (reference sequence). V was cut by 7 bases and J by 4 bases, with 16 bases left in between. The CDR3 extends over 14 amino acids. The full variable domain, completed using reference TRBV19 and TRBJ1-1, is DGGITQSPKYLFRKEGQNVTLSCEQNLNHDAMYWYRQDPGQGLRLIYYSQIVNDFQKGDIAEGYSVSREKKESFPLTVTSAQKNPTAFYLCASIQNYGATEAFFGQGTRLTVV.

This clone has a handful of counts. V gene TRBV11-2 combines with J gene TRBJ1-2; the D is unclear. The germline V and J ends were trimmed by 0 bases and 3 bases, with 8 bases remaining between them. CDR3 length: 14 amino acids. Germline CDR1 and CDR2: SGHAT and FQNNGV. DNA for the CDR3: TGTGCCAGCAGCTTAGATGTGGCAGACTATGGCTACACCTTC. This gives the protein CASSLDVADYGYTF.

The chain carries TRBV9 and TRBJ2-3; no clear D gene. Trimming removed 0 bases at V and 1 base at J, with 6 bases between. The CDR3 sequence is 14 residues long. CDR1 SGDLS and CDR2 YYNGEE come from the germline V gene. DNA of the CDR3: TGTGCCAGCAGCGTAGCGGGTCGCACAGATACGCAGTATTTT. This codes for CASSVAGRTDTQYF.

The chain is built from TRBV21-1 and TRBJ2-3; whether TRBD2, the table's D call, matches the DNA was not checked. TRBV21-1 is a pseudogene locus. The CDR3 extends over 17 amino acids. Written as DNA, the CDR3 is TGTGCCAGCAGCAAATTGCTCGGAGGTAAGACGGCAGATACGCAGTATTTT. Its protein product is CASSKLLGGKTADTQYF.

Here the CDR3 reads CASNRRAVSDEQFF. In DNA, the CDR3 is TGTGCCAGCAATAGGCGAGCGGTGAGTGATGAGCAGTTCTTC. V gene TRBV2 combines with J gene TRBJ2-1; D is possibly TRBD2 (5 bases). The germline V gene has CDR1 SNHLY and CDR2 FYNNEI. V dropped 7 bases and J dropped 8 bases, with 18 bases sitting between them. This CDR3 spans 14 amino acids.

The V and J genes are TRBV4-3 and TRBJ2-3; either TRBD1 or TRBD2 may fit D (5 bases each). Germline CDR1 is LGHNA and CDR2 is YSLEER. V dropped 0 bases and J dropped 3 bases, with 16 bases sitting between them. The CDR3 extends over 17 amino acids. The CDR3, as DNA: TGCGCCAGCAGCCAAGATCATATAACAGGACTTACAGATACGCAGTATTTT. Protein sequence: CASSQDHITGLTDTQYF.

This rearrangement joins TRBV7-8 to TRBJ2-4; the D gene is possibly TRBD2 (5 bases). V lost 5 bases to trimming and J lost 4 bases, with 12 bases between them. This CDR3 contains 14 residues. Per the germline V gene, CDR1 is SGHVS and CDR2 is FQNEAQ. The CDR3 region has the DNA TGTGCCAGCAGCCCCAGACGGACTAAAAACATTCAGTACTTC. Translating it yields CASSPRRTKNIQYF.

The chain is built from TRBV5-6 and TRBJ1-1; tentatively, D is TRBD1 (6 bases). Germline V gives CDR1 SGHDT, CDR2 YYEEEE. This CDR3 has 13 amino acids. Deletions cut 4 bases from V and 4 bases from J, with 11 bases between. CDR3 region: CASSHRESTEAFF. The CDR3 bases are TGTGCCAGCAGCCACAGGGAGAGCACTGAAGCTTTCTTT.

This clone was counted a single time. This chain connects TRBV5-1 to TRBJ1-1, with D perhaps matching TRBD1 (5 bases). Germline loops: CDR1 SGHRS, CDR2 YFSETQ. CDR3 length: 12 amino acids. Trimming left V 5 bases short and J 6 bases short, with 11 bases between. The CDR3 spells CASSEVGAEAFF. Here the CDR3 DNA reads TGCGCCAGCAGTGAAGTGGGGGCTGAAGCTTTCTTT. Full variable domain (outside the CDR3, taken from reference TRBV5-1 and TRBJ1-1): KAGVTQTPRYLIKTRGQQVTLSCSPISGHRSVSWYQQTPGQGLQFLFEYFSETQRNKGNFPGRFSGRQFSNSRSEMNVSTLELGDSALYLCASSEVGAEAFFGQGTRLTVV.

The chain combines TRBV11-3 with TRBJ2-7, with 10 nucleotides matching TRBD1. The CDR3 consists of 13 residues. Germline assignment: CDR1 SGHNT and CDR2 YENEEA. J lost 4 bases, V lost 4 bases, and 1 base had no gene match. CDR3 DNA sequence: TGTGCCAGCAGCTGGGGACAGGGGTACGAGCAGTACTTC. Translating it yields CASSWGQGYEQYF.

This clone showed up just a few times. The chain couples TRBV2 to TRBJ1-6; D uncertain. Trimming removed 7 bases at V and 5 bases at J, with 12 bases between. The germline CDR1 and CDR2 sequences are SNHLY and FYNNEI. CDR3 length equals 14 residues. This CDR3 reads CASKQIYDNSPLHF. The CDR3 DNA reads as TGTGCCAGCAAGCAGATTTATGATAATTCACCCCTCCACTTT.

The chain carries TRBV28 and TRBJ2-5, with 8 bases identical to TRBD1. J gave up 2 bases and V 1 base, and 12 bases lay outside the gene matches. The CDR3 loop spans 18 amino acids. Germline CDR1 is MDHEN and CDR2 is SYDVKM. DNA for the CDR3: TGTGCCAGCAGTTTATTGGGGGTGACAGGGGATATACAAGAGACCCAGTACTTC. This encodes CASSLLGVTGDIQETQYF.

The chain uses TRBV28 and TRBJ2-7, with D uncertain. Germline V gene data show CDR1 as MDHEN and CDR2 as SYDVKM. Trimming shortened V by 3 bases and J by 6 bases, and 21 bases separated the two germline ends. The CDR3 runs 16 residues. CDR3 residues: CASSFKPPVRSPEQYF. The CDR3 nucleotides read TGTGCCAGCAGTTTTAAACCCCCGGTCAGATCTCCCGAGCAGTACTTC.

The chain joins TRBV7-2 to TRBJ1-5; unclear D gene. CDR3 length: 15 residues. Germline assignment: CDR1 SGHTA and CDR2 FQGNSA. V was shortened by 4 bases and J by 1 base, with 11 bases between the two germline ends. Written as DNA, the CDR3 is TGTGCCAGCAGCTCGGATGGAAGGAGCAATCAGCCCCAGCATTTT. As protein: CASSSDGRSNQPQHF.

This rearrangement joins TRBV6-1 to TRBJ2-6; a weak D match, TRBD2 (6 bases). V lost 3 bases and J lost 2, with 14 bases in between. The V gene's germline CDR1 is MNHNS and CDR2 SASEGT. The CDR3 extends over 17 amino acids. The CDR3 region is CASSEFWREAGANVLTF. CDR3 coding DNA: TGTGCCAGCAGTGAGTTTTGGAGGGAAGCTGGGGCCAACGTCCTGACTTTC.

The V call is TRBV4-1, the J call TRBJ1-2; D is perhaps TRBD1 (5 bases). Germline V CDR1 and CDR2: MGHRA, YSYEKL. Between the trimmed V and J ends, which lost 5 bases and 0 bases, there was a span of 13 bases. The CDR3 is made up of 15 amino acids. The CDR3 nucleotides read TGCGCCAGCAGCTACAGGACGGTAACTAACTATGGCTACACCTTC. Protein product: CASSYRTVTNYGYTF.

This clone was counted between two and nine times. The CDR3 coding sequence is TGTGCCAGCAGCCACCGGGCGGCCGGGGAGTCCTATGGCTACACCTTC. It translates to CASSHRAAGESYGYTF. This rearrangement joins TRBV13 to TRBJ1-2; no firm D call. Germline CDR1 PRHDT, CDR2 FYEKMQ (reference sequence). The V gene lost 5 bases and the J gene lost 4 bases, with 20 bases spanning the gap. This CDR3 is 16 amino acids long.

The chain joins TRBV2 to TRBJ2-3; D gene ambiguous. V was pared by 0 bases and J by 2 bases, with 6 bases between. This CDR3 contains 14 residues. From germline, CDR1 is SNHLY and CDR2 FYNNEI. The CDR3 is CASSEALATDTQYF. The CDR3 DNA reads TGTGCCAGCAGTGAAGCGCTGGCCACAGATACGCAGTATTTT.

This clone was seen a single time. The gene calls are TRBV6-1 and TRBJ1-1; the D is unclear. The CDR3 runs to 12 residues. Germline loops: CDR1 MNHNS, CDR2 SASEGT. Trimming took 3 bases from V and 4 from J, leaving 6 bases between them. The CDR3 is CASSDPGTEAFF. In DNA form, the CDR3 reads TGTGCCAGCAGTGACCCGGGCACTGAAGCTTTCTTT.

The CDR3 here is CASSLVGTGAKQYF. CDR3 nucleotides: TGTGCCAGCAGCTTGGTAGGGACAGGGGCTAAACAGTACTTC. The chain joins TRBV5-6 to TRBJ2-7; 10 bases map to TRBD1. CDR3 size: 14 residues. After removal of 0 bases from V and 10 bases from J, the junction contained 7 bases not matched to a gene. CDR1 is SGHDT, CDR2 YYEEEE, per germline.

CDR3 sequence (DNA): TGCGCCAGCAGCCAAGGCACTAGCGGGTCCTACAATGAGCAGTTCTTC. Protein product: CASSQGTSGSYNEQFF. This chain uses TRBV4-3 with TRBJ2-1; 9 bases align to TRBD2. From germline, CDR1 is LGHNA and CDR2 YSLEER. CDR3 size: 16 residues. Trimming at V came to 1 base and at J to 1 base, leaving 2 bases not matched to a gene.

The V gene is TRBV2, the J gene TRBJ2-7, with D perhaps matching TRBD2 (6 bases). The V and J ends lost 4 bases and 5 bases respectively, with 18 bases between them. The germline V gene encodes CDR1 SNHLY and CDR2 FYNNEI. The CDR3 length is 15 residues. This CDR3 reads CASSVPGDLRDEQYF. In DNA form, the CDR3 reads TGTGCCAGCAGTGTGCCGGGAGATTTAAGAGACGAGCAGTACTTC. Supplemented by reference TRBV2 and TRBJ2-7, the full variable domain reads EPEVTQTPSHQVTQMGQEVILRCVPISNHLYFYWYRQILGQKVEFLVSFYNNEISEKSEIFDDQFSVERPDGSNFTLKIRSTKLEDSAMYFCASSVPGDLRDEQYFGPGTRLTVT.